One and the same sample provided the 29 T cell receptor beta chains below, sequenced in a study of human T cells and chemical hapten exposure. The time point denotes: patch test 3, about 24 weeks after DPC sensitization. The treatment is: therapeutic diphenylcyclopropenone sensitization with weekly scalp DPC. TCRdb processed the RACE reads anew with MiXCR; each CDR3 protein has one entry. Among roughly 69,000 distinct CDR3 sequences listed, 8% to 13% were seen once. The sequencing used whole blood, collected in connection with sensitization to the hapten diphenylcyclopropenone (DPC). Source of these receptors: a woman in her twenties or thirties with alopecia areata. Some clones in this sample may be carry-over from other donors' samples.

This clonotype was observed a handful of times. V and J are TRBV7-8 and TRBJ1-5; D is ambiguous. CDR1 and CDR2 from the germline V gene are SGHVS and FQNEAQ. Trimming removed 5 bases from V and 1 base from J, with 6 bases in between. The CDR3 consists of 13 residues. CDR3 sequence (DNA): TGTGCCAGCAGCCGACAAAGCAATCAGCCCCAGCATTTT. The encoded protein is CASSRQSNQPQHF.

This clonotype showed up many times. The rearrangement links TRBV9 to TRBJ1-1; D gene uncertain. V shed 0 bases and J shed 8 bases, with 17 bases lying between them. Germline CDR1 SGDLS, CDR2 YYNGEE. This CDR3 is built from 15 residues. Written as DNA, the CDR3 is TGTGCCAGCAGCGTAGGGGAAGAGGGATTTATCGAAGCTTTCTTT. Translated, it gives CASSVGEEGFIEAFF.

This clonotype was seen a few times. The rearrangement joins TRBV12-3 or TRBV12-4 to TRBJ2-2, with D perhaps TRBD1 or TRBD2 (6 bases each). V was pared by 4 bases and J by 6 bases, with 12 bases between. The CDR3 covers 14 residues. CDR3 in DNA: TGTGCCAGCAGTTCCGGGGGCATGGCCGGGGAGCTGTTTTTT. Translated: CASSSGGMAGELFF.

This clonotype was found many times. The rearrangement uses TRBV7-9 and TRBJ1-1; possible D gene TRBD1, 5 bases. This CDR3 has 15 residues. The germline gives CDR1 SEHNR, CDR2 FQNEAQ (reference sequence). Trimming shortened V by 7 bases and J by 3 bases, and 18 bases separated the two germline ends. CDR3 nucleotide sequence: TGTGCCAGCACCCCTCCGGGGGATGGGGACACTGAAGCTTTCTTT. The encoded protein is CASTPPGDGDTEAFF.

This clonotype was seen only a few times. This rearrangement joins TRBV5-1 to TRBJ2-7; D is possibly TRBD1 (6 bases). Germline lookup yields CDR1 SGHRS and CDR2 YFSETQ. The V gene lost 4 bases and the J gene lost 5 bases, with 19 bases spanning the gap. The CDR3 sequence is 15 residues long. DNA of the CDR3: TGCGCCAGCAGCCCTCCCTCCTCGAACAGGGACGAGCAGTACTTC. This translates into CASSPPSSNRDEQYF.

Ten or more counts support this clonotype. V usage is TRBV24-1 and J usage is TRBJ1-2; 9 bases match TRBD1. The CDR3 has 14 residues. The J segment lost 4 bases and the V segment lost 3 bases, leaving 2 bases of the junction unmatched. The germline V gene encodes CDR1 KGHDR and CDR2 SFDVKD. The CDR3 loop is CATSDPDRGYGYTF. CDR3 DNA sequence: TGTGCCACCAGTGATCCGGACAGGGGCTATGGCTACACCTTC.

This clonotype has a count of ten or more. The V gene is TRBV5-1, the J gene TRBJ2-5; D could derive from TRBD1 or TRBD2 (6 bases each). This CDR3 comprises 14 residues. The V gene's germline CDR1 is SGHRS and CDR2 YFSETQ. Between the trimmed V and J ends, which lost 2 bases and 5 bases, there was a span of 13 bases. The CDR3 spells CASSFGGGGETQYF. DNA for the CDR3: TGCGCCAGCAGCTTCGGAGGGGGAGGCGAGACCCAGTACTTC.

This clonotype was counted a few times. This sequence joins TRBV20-1 and TRBJ1-1; D remains unclear. The CDR3 loop spans 11 amino acids. V gave up 3 bases and J gave up 13 bases, with 15 bases separating them. CDR1 DFQATT and CDR2 SNEGSKA come from the germline V gene (reference sequence). The CDR3 region is CSARTQEFIFF. As DNA, the CDR3 is TGCAGTGCTAGGACCCAGGAGTTTATTTTCTTT.

Points on this clonotype: Given a much more abundant clone one base away, this may be a read error. In this CDR3 the conserved last residue, phenylalanine or tryptophan, is missing, so a read error is likely. The chain links TRBV7-9 to TRBJ2-3; 8 bases align to TRBD2. After removal of 5 bases from V and 4 bases from J, the junction contained 5 bases not matched to a gene. This CDR3 is built from 14 residues. Per the germline V gene, CDR1 is SEHNR and CDR2 is FQNEAQ (reference sequence). CDR3 coding DNA: TGTGCCAGCAGCCGGGGACTAGGAGCAGATACGCAGTATGTT. Its translation: CASSRGLGADTQYV.

A few counts support this clonotype. J is TRBJ1-1 and V is TRBV6-6; D possibly corresponds to TRBD1 (6 bases). This CDR3 has 16 amino acids. Germline V CDR1 and CDR2: MNHNY, SVGAGI (reference sequence). V lost 7 bases, J lost 4 bases, and 22 bases lay in between. In nucleotides, the CDR3 is TGTGCCAGCACTCAGGGGCTGCGGGGCTTTGGCACTGAAGCTTTCTTT. It codes for CASTQGLRGFGTEAFF.

V gene TRBV18 combines with J gene TRBJ2-7; D remains unclear. The CDR3 is 13 amino acids. V gave up 4 bases and J gave up 2 bases, with 9 bases separating them. Germline CDR1 and CDR2: KGHSH and LQKENI. CDR3 residues: CASSLVPTYEQYF. CDR3 nucleotides: TGTGCCAGCTCACTCGTCCCTACCTACGAGCAGTACTTC.

This clonotype appeared many times. This chain connects TRBV10-3 to TRBJ1-2, with TRBD1 matching 9 bases. Germline V gene lookup returns CDR1 ENHRY and CDR2 SYGVKD. There are 14 residues in the CDR3. V was clipped by 8 bases and J by 7 bases; unmatched bases: 11. This chain's CDR3 is CAIGSGTGSVGYTF. The CDR3 coding sequence is TGTGCCATCGGGTCCGGGACAGGGTCCGTTGGCTACACCTTC.

This clonotype was found many times. This chain uses TRBV7-6 with TRBJ1-1; 7 bases match TRBD1. The CDR3 totals 14 residues. After removal of 4 bases from V and 2 bases from J, the junction contained 4 bases not matched to a gene. Germline V gene data show CDR1 as SGHVS and CDR2 as FNYEAQ. CDR3 region: CASSSRGANTEAFF. The CDR3 nucleotides are TGTGCCAGCAGCTCCAGGGGGGCCAACACTGAAGCTTTCTTT.

The chain couples TRBV29-1 to TRBJ2-5, with D perhaps matching TRBD2 (7 bases). CDR1 is SQVTM and CDR2 is ANQGSEA in the germline V gene. V lost 7 bases and J lost 4, with 16 bases in between. CDR3 length: 13 residues. Here the CDR3 reads CSARWGGRETQYF. The CDR3 region has the DNA TGCAGCGCCCGATGGGGGGGCCGAGAGACCCAGTACTTC.

J is TRBJ2-5 and V is TRBV11-2, with D possibly being TRBD1 (6 bases). This CDR3 is 14 amino acids long. Germline V gives CDR1 SGHAT, CDR2 FQNNGV. Trimming took off 5 bases at V and 5 bases at J, with 15 bases between the two ends. The CDR3 DNA reads TGTGCCAGCAGCACCCAGGGGTATTTTGAGACCCAGTACTTC. Its protein product is CASSTQGYFETQYF.

There are a few counts of this clonotype. The chain combines TRBV12-3 or TRBV12-4 with TRBJ2-2; unclear D gene. Trimming shortened V by 3 bases and J by 5 bases, and 7 bases separated the two germline ends. This CDR3 region has 13 residues. The CDR3 region has the DNA TGTGCCAGCAGTTTGTTAAGGACCGGGGAGCTGTTTTTT. This sequence encodes CASSLLRTGELFF.

This clonotype has a count of ten or more. The rearrangement uses TRBV9 and TRBJ1-1; possibly TRBD1 for D (6 bases). The CDR3 length is 14 residues. The V gene's germline CDR1 is SGDLS and CDR2 YYNGEE. Trimming cost V 0 bases and J 3 bases, with 9 bases left between them. This chain's CDR3 is CASSVGGADTEAFF. The CDR3 nucleotides read TGTGCCAGCAGCGTAGGGGGGGCCGACACTGAAGCTTTCTTT.

This clonotype was seen more than once but under ten times. V is TRBV6-2 or TRBV6-3 and J is TRBJ1-1, with D maybe TRBD1 (5 bases). The germline V and J ends were trimmed by 2 bases and 3 bases, with 10 bases remaining between them. Germline loops: CDR1 MNHEY, CDR2 SVGEGT. CDR3 size: 14 residues. The CDR3, as DNA: TGTGCCAGCAGTTACCCCGACAGATACACTGAAGCTTTCTTT. Translating it yields CASSYPDRYTEAFF.

V usage is TRBV12-3 or TRBV12-4 and J usage is TRBJ1-2; 9 bases fit TRBD1. This CDR3 is 14 amino acids long. V trimming: 5 bases; J trimming: 4 bases; junction bases outside the gene matches: 5. The CDR3 reads CASSTTGGGYGYTF. DNA for the CDR3: TGTGCCAGCAGTACCACAGGGGGCGGCTATGGCTACACCTTC.

This clonotype was observed a handful of times. The genes are TRBV27 and TRBJ2-1, with 10 bases aligning to TRBD2. CDR3 length: 19 residues. Germline CDR1 and CDR2: MNHEY and SMNVEV (reference sequence). Unmatched junction bases numbered 21, after V lost 5 bases and J lost 8 bases. CDR3 region: CASSPGPYSLGLASHEQFF. The DNA of the CDR3 is TGTGCCAGCAGTCCAGGGCCATACTCTCTGGGACTAGCGTCGCATGAGCAGTTCTTC.

This clonotype appeared a few times. The rearrangement uses TRBV5-6 and TRBJ1-4; weak D call: TRBD1 (5 bases). V was cut by 2 bases and J by 8 bases, with 13 bases left in between. The length of the CDR3 is 14 residues. Looked up from germline, CDR1 is SGHDT and CDR2 is YYEEEE. The DNA of the CDR3 is TGTGCCAGCAGCTTCGGGGGGTATGGAGAAAAACTGTTTTTT. Protein product: CASSFGGYGEKLFF.

This clonotype was seen ten or more times. V is TRBV6-2 or TRBV6-3 and J is TRBJ2-7, with D perhaps TRBD1 (7 bases). V shed 2 bases and J shed 1 base, with 12 bases lying between them. The CDR3 consists of 15 residues. Germline V gives CDR1 MNHEY, CDR2 SVGEGT. The DNA of the CDR3 is TGTGCCAGCAGTTACGGAGGGACAGATTCCTACGAGCAGTACTTC. Amino acids: CASSYGGTDSYEQYF.

This clonotype was counted at least ten times. This rearrangement joins TRBV28 to TRBJ2-7; unclear D gene. CDR3 length equals 12 residues. V was pared by 4 bases and J by 2 bases, with 6 bases between. Germline V gene sequence: CDR1 MDHEN, CDR2 SYDVKM. The CDR3 reads CASSYSTYEQYF. In DNA, the CDR3 is TGTGCCAGCAGTTACAGCACCTACGAGCAGTACTTC.

This clonotype was detected ten times or more. The rearrangement joins TRBV7-9 to TRBJ2-7, with a possible D match to TRBD1 (6 bases). The CDR3 runs 15 residues. Trimming cost V 5 bases and J 0 bases, with 14 bases left between them. From germline, CDR1 is SEHNR and CDR2 FQNEAQ (reference sequence). CDR3 region: CASSPGVYSSYEQYF. The CDR3, as DNA: TGTGCCAGCAGCCCAGGGGTCTATTCCTCCTACGAGCAGTACTTC.

As concerns this clonotype: This may stem from a read error, because a much larger clone lies one nucleotide away. The V and J genes are TRBV7-9 and TRBJ1-2, with 7 positions matching TRBD1. The CDR3 runs to 14 residues. Looked up from germline, CDR1 is SEHNR and CDR2 is FQNEAQ (reference sequence). The CDR3 DNA reads TGTGCCGGCAGCCCCACGACAGGGAACTATGGCTACACCTTC. The encoded protein is CAGSPTTGNYGYTF.

The sample holds many counts of this clonotype. This chain links TRBV30 with TRBJ1-1, with a tentative D call TRBD1 (5 bases). Trimming removed 3 bases from V and 2 bases from J, with 10 bases in between. Per germline, CDR1 GTSNPN and CDR2 SVGIG (reference sequence). This CDR3 is 13 amino acids long. Written as DNA, the CDR3 is TGTGCCTGGAGCCGGACACTAAACACTGAAGCTTTCTTT. It is translated as CAWSRTLNTEAFF.

In this sample, this clonotype turned up many times. The chain uses TRBV9 and TRBJ2-1, with D possibly being TRBD2 (6 bases). Germline CDR1 reads SGDLS; CDR2 reads YYNGEE. The V end was cut by 2 bases, the J end by 5 bases, with 20 bases between. The CDR3 sequence is 17 residues long. CDR3 sequence (DNA): TGTGCCAGCAGCGTGGACCCGGTCTCGGGGGTAAACAATGAGCAGTTCTTC. Protein product: CASSVDPVSGVNNEQFF.

This clonotype was picked up a small number of times. The chain carries TRBV3-1 and TRBJ2-2, with TRBD1 identical over 7 bases. Germline CDR1 LGHDT, CDR2 YNNKEL (reference sequence). V lost 4 bases, J lost 2 bases, and 7 bases stayed unmatched. There are 16 residues in the CDR3. The DNA of the CDR3 is TGTGCCAGCAGCCCACCGGGACAGAGAAACACCGGGGAGCTGTTTTTT. Protein: CASSPPGQRNTGELFF.

This clonotype came up a few times. This chain connects TRBV7-9 to TRBJ2-3, with D possibly TRBD2 on 6 matching bases. Deletions cut 5 bases from V and 0 bases from J, with 18 bases between. The V gene's germline CDR1 is SEHNR and CDR2 FQNEAQ (reference sequence). The CDR3 runs to 17 residues. The CDR3 protein is CASSPLTRAFSTDTQYF. The CDR3 DNA reads TGTGCCAGCAGCCCACTGACTAGGGCCTTTAGCACAGATACGCAGTATTTT.